The 19 T cell receptor beta chains in this list originate from one sample, sequenced in a study of OX40 agonist ivuxolimab in advanced cancers. Here immunoSEQ multiplex PCR was the method, and the copy in TCRdb shows in-frame clones only, minus some. The sample has 50,000 to 70,000 clones, approximately 83% seen once. The sample in question was CD4+ or CD8+ T cells sorted from blood, obtained in a trial of the OX40 agonist ivuxolimab. The source of these receptors is an adult with an advanced solid tumor such as melanoma, head and neck, liver or kidney cancer.

The chain is built from TRBV6-1 and TRBJ1-6; the D is unclear. The germline V gene encodes CDR1 MNHNS and CDR2 SASEGT. V shed 5 bases and J shed 8 bases, with 16 bases lying between them. CDR3 length: 15 residues. The CDR3 protein is CASSTTPDSHSPLHF. The CDR3 region has the DNA TGTGCCAGCAGTACCACACCGGACTCTCATTCACCCCTCCACTTT.

In this sample, this clone turned up once. This sequence joins TRBV2 and TRBJ2-5; possibly TRBD1 for D (5 bases). Germline CDR1 is SNHLY and CDR2 is FYNNEI. CDR3 length: 14 residues. V dropped 6 bases and J dropped 5 bases, with 16 bases sitting between them. This chain's CDR3 is CASSALGRGETQYF. CDR3 DNA: TGTGCCAGCAGCGCCCTCGGTAGGGGTGAGACCCAGTACTTC.

This chain joins TRBV6-5 and TRBJ2-7; TRBD2 matches 10 bases. Germline values: CDR1 MNHEY, CDR2 SVGAGI. J lost 2 bases, V lost 2 bases, and 0 bases had no gene match. The CDR3 consists of 14 residues. The CDR3 loop is CASSYGTSAYEQYF. CDR3 coding DNA: TGTGCCAGCAGTTACGGGACTAGCGCCTACGAGCAGTACTTC.

The CDR3 sequence is CASSRMGQNNQPQHF. Here the CDR3 DNA reads TGTGCCAGCAGCCGCATGGGACAGAACAATCAGCCCCAGCATTTT. The chain employs TRBV7-2 and TRBJ1-5; 7 bases are a match to TRBD1. With 5 bases clipped from V and 3 bases from J, the junction kept 7 bases outside the gene matches. Germline CDR1 is SGHTA and CDR2 is FQGNSA. The CDR3 has 15 residues.

The chain combines TRBV7-9 with TRBJ1-5, with D possibly TRBD1 on 5 matching bases. Trimming cost V 9 bases and J 0 bases, with 21 bases left between them. The CDR3 spans 17 residues. Germline CDR1 is SEHNR and CDR2 is FQNEAQ (reference sequence). The CDR3 protein is CASPGPRKFYSNQPQHF. CDR3 bases: TGTGCCAGTCCGGGACCTAGGAAGTTTTATAGCAATCAGCCCCAGCATTTT.

This rearrangement joins TRBV28 to TRBJ2-7; no clear D. Trimming took off 2 bases at V and 4 bases at J, with 12 bases between the two ends. The CDR3 is made up of 14 amino acids. From germline, CDR1 is MDHEN and CDR2 SYDVKM. The CDR3 loop reads CASSLMEKPYEQYF. Here the CDR3 DNA reads TGTGCCAGCAGTTTAATGGAAAAACCTTACGAGCAGTACTTC. The full variable domain, with the rest looked up from reference TRBV28 and TRBJ2-7, is DVKVTQSSRYLVKRTGEKVFLECVQDMDHENMFWYRQDPGLGLRLIYFSYDVKMKEKGDIPEGYSVSREKKERFSLILESASTNQTSMYLCASSLMEKPYEQYFGPGTRLTVT.

The chain couples TRBV19 to TRBJ1-1, with 7 bases fitting TRBD1. Trimming cost V 0 bases and J 3 bases; bases outside gene matches: 13. The CDR3 contains 18 residues. The germline CDR1 and CDR2 sequences are LNHDA and SQIVND (reference sequence). The CDR3 region is CASSIDRREGAEDTEAFF. Here the CDR3 DNA reads TGTGCCAGTAGTATAGATCGTAGGGAGGGGGCGGAGGACACTGAAGCTTTCTTT.

The chain links TRBV11-2 to TRBJ2-7; D is unresolved. This CDR3 has 13 residues. From germline, CDR1 is SGHAT and CDR2 FQNNGV. V was shortened by 1 base and J by 3 bases, with 7 bases between the two germline ends. The CDR3 DNA reads as TGTGCCAGCAGCTTAGTTGGTGTCTACGAGCAGTACTTC. It yields the protein CASSLVGVYEQYF.

The chain is built from TRBV2 and TRBJ2-7, with TRBD2 matching over 8 bases. V shed 1 base and J 0 bases; nucleotides not matched to a gene: 2. The germline CDR1 and CDR2 sequences are SNHLY and FYNNEI. The CDR3 is 15 residues long. The CDR3 DNA reads TGTGCCAGCAGTGAAGGGCTAGCGGGCTCCTACGAGCAGTACTTC. Its protein is CASSEGLAGSYEQYF.

This chain joins TRBV27 and TRBJ2-7; 7 bases are shared with TRBD1. Germline CDR1 reads MNHEY; CDR2 reads SMNVEV (reference sequence). V lost 5 bases, J lost 1 base, and 2 bases stayed unmatched. CDR3 length: 13 residues. The CDR3 here is CASSNRGSYEQYF. In DNA, the CDR3 is TGTGCCAGCAGTAACAGGGGATCCTACGAGCAGTACTTC.

The chain recombines TRBV10-2 with TRBJ1-1; tentative D call: TRBD1 (5 bases). This CDR3 contains 14 residues. V lost 8 bases to trimming and J lost 3 bases, with 16 bases between them. Per germline, CDR1 WSHSY and CDR2 SAAADI. This CDR3 is CASQTQEIYTEAFF. CDR3 DNA sequence: TGCGCCAGCCAAACACAGGAGATATACACTGAAGCTTTCTTT.

The J gene is TRBJ2-5, the V gene TRBV2, with 8 bases lining up with TRBD2. CDR1 and CDR2 from the germline V gene are SNHLY and FYNNEI. V was pared by 2 bases and J by 1 base, with 6 bases of the junction left unmatched. The CDR3 is 16 residues long. The CDR3 sequence is CASSEPQRGIQETQYF. The CDR3 nucleotides are TGTGCCAGCAGTGAACCCCAGCGGGGGATCCAAGAGACCCAGTACTTC.

The rearrangement joins TRBV6-5 to TRBJ1-1; a possible D gene is TRBD1 (6 bases). The CDR3 runs to 14 residues. Germline-derived CDR1 and CDR2 are MNHEY and SVGAGI. The V end was cut by 11 bases, the J end by 6 bases, with 22 bases between. The CDR3 here is CAVQGREGWAEAFF. For the CDR3, the DNA is TGTGCCGTACAGGGCCGGGAGGGGTGGGCTGAAGCTTTCTTT.

The chain combines TRBV7-3 with TRBJ2-5; 11 bases are shared with TRBD2. The CDR3 is made up of 14 amino acids. Germline V lookup: CDR1 SGHTA, CDR2 FQGTGA. Losses at the gene ends were 2 bases for V and 4 bases for J; bases not matched to a gene: 0. The CDR3 region has the DNA TGTGCCAGCAGCTTACTAGCGGGGGGAGAGACCCAGTACTTC. It yields the protein CASSLLAGGETQYF.

The genes are TRBV6-5 and TRBJ1-2; D remains unclear. The germline V gene has CDR1 MNHEY and CDR2 SVGAGI. This CDR3 spans 15 amino acids. Trimming left V 4 bases short and J 1 base short, with 13 bases between. CDR3 protein: CASSSKGLLNYGYTF. The CDR3 bases are TGTGCCAGCAGTTCGAAGGGTTTACTTAACTATGGCTACACCTTC.

The J gene is TRBJ1-6, the V gene TRBV27; D remains ambiguous. This CDR3 is 16 amino acids long. CDR1 is MNHEY, CDR2 SMNVEV, per germline (reference sequence). V was trimmed by 3 bases and J by 10 bases, leaving 19 bases between them. CDR3 sequence reads: CASSLSPRWLRSPLHF. CDR3 nucleotides: TGTGCCAGCAGTTTGTCCCCCAGGTGGTTAAGGTCACCCCTCCACTTT.

The V and J genes are TRBV9 and TRBJ2-5; D gene unclear. The end of the DNA fits TRBJ2-7 better, so the J call may be wrong. The germline V gene has CDR1 SGDLS and CDR2 YYNGEE. The CDR3 totals 10 residues. The CDR3 region has the DNA TGTGCCAGCAGCGTAAACGAGCAGTACTTC. Translated: CASSVNEQYF.

CDR3 sequence: CASSPQADTQYF. The DNA for the CDR3 is TGTGCCAGCAGCCCCCAAGCAGATACGCAGTATTTT. The V gene is TRBV9, the J gene TRBJ2-3; no firm D call. The length of the CDR3 is 12 residues. V was cut by 4 bases and J by 4 bases, with 7 bases left in between. Per germline, CDR1 SGDLS and CDR2 YYNGEE.

The chain has TRBV18 and TRBJ1-1; D call uncertain. CDR1 KGHSH and CDR2 LQKENI come from the germline V gene. Trimming took 3 bases from V and 5 from J, leaving 10 bases between them. This CDR3 contains 13 residues. As DNA, the CDR3 is TGTGCCAGCTCACCGGGAGATCCGACTGAAGCTTTCTTT. As protein: CASSPGDPTEAFF.